This passage covers 10 T cell receptor beta chains from one sample sequenced in a study of CD8 T cells in Susac syndrome. The RNA input was roughly 0.45 to 1 ug, and it was reverse transcribed with random hexamers. One entry per CDR3 protein, called by TCRdb with MiXCR from the immunoSEQ multiplex PCR reads. The sample has under 200,000 distinct CDR3 sequences; 90% to 97% are singletons. The sample taken for sequencing was CD4+ T cells from PBMCs. These receptors were taken from a human donor with Susac syndrome.

The chain uses TRBV24-1 and TRBJ2-7; TRBD1 or TRBD2 may be the D gene (5 bases each). Germline V gene data show CDR1 as KGHDR and CDR2 as SFDVKD. V was shortened by 2 bases and J by 1 base, with 11 bases between the two germline ends. The CDR3 spans 15 residues. CDR3 DNA: TGTGCCACCAGTGATTCGGGACGGAGTTCCTACGAGCAGTACTTC. Protein sequence: CATSDSGRSSYEQYF.

DNA of the CDR3: TGTGCCAGCAGCCAAGATTATAAGCGGGGGCCCACAGATACGCAGTATTTT. Protein sequence: CASSQDYKRGPTDTQYF. The chain joins TRBV3-1 to TRBJ2-3; TRBD2 matches 8 bases. Looked up from germline, CDR1 is LGHDT and CDR2 is YNNKEL (reference sequence). V was clipped by 0 bases and J by 2 bases; unmatched bases: 7. The CDR3 has 17 residues.

The chain has TRBV6-6 and TRBJ2-3; TRBD1 aligns across 8 bases. The V and J ends lost 5 bases and 3 bases, in that order; junction bases with no gene match: 7. Looked up from germline, CDR1 is MNHNY and CDR2 is SVGAGI (reference sequence). The CDR3 covers 15 residues. CDR3: CASSAPDRVTDTQYF. In nucleotides, the CDR3 is TGTGCCAGCAGTGCTCCGGACAGGGTGACAGATACGCAGTATTTT.

The chain links TRBV20-1 to TRBJ2-1; 8 bases match TRBD2. CDR1 is DFQATT, CDR2 SNEGSKA, per germline (reference sequence). The CDR3 loop spans 17 amino acids. The V and J ends lost 3 bases and 4 bases, in that order; junction bases with no gene match: 14. The CDR3, as DNA: TGCAGTGCTAGGGGTTTCGGGGGGGATAGGGTGTACAATGAGCAGTTCTTC. Protein: CSARGFGGDRVYNEQFF.

This chain uses TRBV5-1 with TRBJ1-1; D is undetermined. Between the trimmed V and J ends, which lost 0 bases and 5 bases, there was a span of 14 bases. Germline CDR1 and CDR2: SGHRS and YFSETQ. The CDR3 length is 15 residues. Here the CDR3 DNA reads TGCGCCAGCAGCTTGGGAGGAGACTGGAAAACTGAAGCTTTCTTT. It codes for CASSLGGDWKTEAFF.

This chain uses TRBV12-3 or TRBV12-4 with TRBJ1-1; 7 bases line up with TRBD1. This CDR3 comprises 15 residues. After removal of 1 base from V and 6 bases from J, the junction contained 8 bases not matched to a gene. This chain's CDR3 is CASSLGDSQFAEAFF. Written as DNA, the CDR3 is TGTGCCAGCAGTTTAGGGGACAGCCAATTCGCTGAAGCTTTCTTT.

V gene TRBV9 combines with J gene TRBJ1-5; D ambiguous. Trimming took off 4 bases at V and 9 bases at J, with 14 bases between the two ends. The CDR3 spans 13 residues. The germline gives CDR1 SGDLS, CDR2 YYNGEE. CDR3 sequence reads: CASSPSEDAPQHF. CDR3 DNA sequence: TGTGCCAGCAGCCCCTCAGAGGATGCGCCCCAGCATTTT.

The chain carries TRBV12-5 and TRBJ2-1, with D possibly being TRBD1 (6 bases). CDR1 and CDR2 (germline): LGHNT, FRNRAP. V lost 6 bases and J lost 5, with 14 bases in between. This CDR3 contains 14 residues. In DNA form, the CDR3 reads TGTGCTAGTGGCGAATGGGACAAGAACAATGAGCAGTTCTTC. Residues: CASGEWDKNNEQFF.

The CDR3 spells CASSGTTGMNTEAFF. CDR3 nucleotides: TGCGCCAGCAGCGGGACGACAGGAATGAACACTGAAGCTTTCTTT. The chain uses TRBV5-1 and TRBJ1-1; D is perhaps TRBD1 (6 bases). Germline V gives CDR1 SGHRS, CDR2 YFSETQ. Trimming took 4 bases from V and 0 from J, leaving 13 bases between them. The CDR3 has 15 amino acids. Based on the CDR3 plus reference TRBV5-1 and TRBJ1-1, the full variable domain is KAGVTQTPRYLIKTRGQQVTLSCSPISGHRSVSWYQQTPGQGLQFLFEYFSETQRNKGNFPGRFSGRQFSNSRSEMNVSTLELGDSALYLCASSGTTGMNTEAFFGQGTRLTVV.

The chain employs TRBV5-4 and TRBJ2-1, with 8 bases matching TRBD2. The CDR3 is made up of 15 amino acids. Germline V gene data show CDR1 as SGHNT and CDR2 as YYREEE (reference sequence). The trim removed 5 bases at V and 12 bases at J, leaving 16 bases unmatched. The DNA of the CDR3 is TGTGCCAGCAGTTTACCGGGACTAGATCTCTCGGGGCAGTTCTTC. Translation gives CASSLPGLDLSGQFF. Full variable domain (missing parts from reference TRBV5-4 and TRBJ2-1): ETGVTQSPTHLIKTRGQQVTLRCSSQSGHNTVSWYQQALGQGPQFIFQYYREEENGRGNFPPRFSGLQFPNYSSELNVNALELDDSALYLCASSLPGLDLSGQFFGPGTRLTVL.